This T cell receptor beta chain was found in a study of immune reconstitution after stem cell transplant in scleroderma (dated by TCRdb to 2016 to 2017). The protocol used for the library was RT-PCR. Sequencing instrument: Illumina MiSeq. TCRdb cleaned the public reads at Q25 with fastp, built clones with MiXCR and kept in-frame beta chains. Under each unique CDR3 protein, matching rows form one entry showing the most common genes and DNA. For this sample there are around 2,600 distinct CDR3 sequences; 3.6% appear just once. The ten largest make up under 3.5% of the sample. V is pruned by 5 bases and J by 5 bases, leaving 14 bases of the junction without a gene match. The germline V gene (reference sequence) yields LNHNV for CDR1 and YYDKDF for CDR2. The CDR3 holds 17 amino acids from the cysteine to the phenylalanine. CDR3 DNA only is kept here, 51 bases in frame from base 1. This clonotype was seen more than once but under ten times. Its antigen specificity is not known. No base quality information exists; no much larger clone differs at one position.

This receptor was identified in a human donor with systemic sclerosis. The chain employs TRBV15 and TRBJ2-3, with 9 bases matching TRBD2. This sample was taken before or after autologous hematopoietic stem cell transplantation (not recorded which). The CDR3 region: CATSRRPLAGILDTQYF. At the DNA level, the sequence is TGTGCCACCAGCCGCAGGCCCCTAGCGGGAATTTTAGATACGCAGTATTTT. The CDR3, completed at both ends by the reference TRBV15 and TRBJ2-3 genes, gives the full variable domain DAMVIQNPRYQVTQFGKPVTLSCSQTLNHNVMYWYQQKSSQAPKLLFHYYDKDFNNEADTPDNFQSRRPNTSFCFLDIRSPGLGDTAMYLCATSRRPLAGILDTQYFGPGTRLTVL.